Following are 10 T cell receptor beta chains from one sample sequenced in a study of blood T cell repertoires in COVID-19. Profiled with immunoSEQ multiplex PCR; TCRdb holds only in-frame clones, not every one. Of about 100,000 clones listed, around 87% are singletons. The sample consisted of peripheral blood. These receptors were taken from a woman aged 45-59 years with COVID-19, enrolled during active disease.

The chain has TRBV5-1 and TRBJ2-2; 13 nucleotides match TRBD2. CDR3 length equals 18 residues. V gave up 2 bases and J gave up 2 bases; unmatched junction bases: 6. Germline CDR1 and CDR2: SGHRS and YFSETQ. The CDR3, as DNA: TGCGCCAGCAGCTTCGGACTAGCGGGGGCCCCTAACACCGGGGAGCTGTTTTTT. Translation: CASSFGLAGAPNTGELFF.

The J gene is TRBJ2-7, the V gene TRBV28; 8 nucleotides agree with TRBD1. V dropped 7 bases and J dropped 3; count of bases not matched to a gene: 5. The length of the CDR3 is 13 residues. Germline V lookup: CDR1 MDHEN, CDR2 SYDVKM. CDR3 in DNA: TGTGCCAGCACCATAGGACAGGGCTACGAGCAGTACTTC. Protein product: CASTIGQGYEQYF.

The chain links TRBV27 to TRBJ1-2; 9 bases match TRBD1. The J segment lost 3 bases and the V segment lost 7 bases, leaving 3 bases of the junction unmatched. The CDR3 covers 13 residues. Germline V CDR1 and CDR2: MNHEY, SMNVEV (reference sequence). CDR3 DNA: TGTGCCAGCATTGGGGACAGGGACTATGGCTACACCTTC. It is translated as CASIGDRDYGYTF.

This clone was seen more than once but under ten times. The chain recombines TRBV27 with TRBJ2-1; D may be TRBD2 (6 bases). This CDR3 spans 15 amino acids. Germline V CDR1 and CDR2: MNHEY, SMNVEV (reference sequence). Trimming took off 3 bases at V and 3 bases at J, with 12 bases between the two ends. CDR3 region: CASSFGRENYNEQFF. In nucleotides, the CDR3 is TGTGCCAGCAGTTTTGGGCGGGAAAACTACAATGAGCAGTTCTTC.

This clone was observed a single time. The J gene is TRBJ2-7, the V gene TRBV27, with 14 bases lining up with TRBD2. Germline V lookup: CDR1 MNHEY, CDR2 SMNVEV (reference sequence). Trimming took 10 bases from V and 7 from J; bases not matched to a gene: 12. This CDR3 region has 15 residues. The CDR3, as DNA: TGTGCCATCCGACTAGCGGGGGGGCCCTCGGAAGAGCAGTACTTC. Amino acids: CAIRLAGGPSEEQYF.

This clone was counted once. This chain's CDR3 is CASSRDRGTEAFF. The CDR3 DNA sequence: TGCGCCAGCAGTCGGGACAGGGGCACTGAAGCTTTCTTT. The V call is TRBV23-1, the J call TRBJ1-1, with 10 bases identical to TRBD1. TRBV23-1 is annotated as an ORF whose role is uncertain. The CDR3 extends over 13 amino acids. The J segment lost 4 bases and the V segment lost 4 bases, leaving 0 bases of the junction unmatched.

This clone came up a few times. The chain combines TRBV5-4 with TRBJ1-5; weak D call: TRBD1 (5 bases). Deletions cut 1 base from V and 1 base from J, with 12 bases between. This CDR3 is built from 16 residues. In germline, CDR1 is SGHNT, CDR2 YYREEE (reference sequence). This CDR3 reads CASSLQGSGSNQPQHF. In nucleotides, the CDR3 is TGTGCCAGCAGCTTGCAGGGATCAGGGAGCAATCAGCCCCAGCATTTT.

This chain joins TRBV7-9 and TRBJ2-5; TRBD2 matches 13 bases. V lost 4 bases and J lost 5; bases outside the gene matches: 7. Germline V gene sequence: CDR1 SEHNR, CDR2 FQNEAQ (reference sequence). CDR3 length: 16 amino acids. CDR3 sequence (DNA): TGTGCCAGCAGCTACCGGACTAGCGGGGGTTCGGAGACCCAGTACTTC. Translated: CASSYRTSGGSETQYF.

Here the CDR3 DNA reads TGTGCCAGCAGTTTACGACAGGGGTGGGGGGCTAACACTGAAGCTTTCTTT. This sequence encodes CASSLRQGWGANTEAFF. The rearrangement joins TRBV28 to TRBJ1-1; 8 nucleotides align to TRBD1. Losses at the gene ends were 2 bases for V and 2 bases for J; bases not matched to a gene: 10. The CDR3 is made up of 17 amino acids. In germline, CDR1 is MDHEN, CDR2 SYDVKM.

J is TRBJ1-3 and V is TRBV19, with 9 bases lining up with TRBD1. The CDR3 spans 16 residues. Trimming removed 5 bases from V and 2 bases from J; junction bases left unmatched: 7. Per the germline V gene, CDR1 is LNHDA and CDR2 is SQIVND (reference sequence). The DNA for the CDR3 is TGTGCCAGTAGTCCGGACAGGGGAGGCCCTGGAAACACCATATATTTT. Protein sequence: CASSPDRGGPGNTIYF.